This T cell receptor beta chain came from a study of T cell changes during pregnancy in multiple sclerosis. There are 14 residues in the CDR3. Trimming took off 10 bases at V and 2 bases at J, with 15 bases between the two ends. Germline CDR1 ENHRY, CDR2 SYGVKD. The table came from immunoSEQ multiplex PCR; TCRdb's copy has only in-frame clones and leaves some out. The repertoire holds 45,000 to 55,000 clones, with 80% to 95% as singletons. The sample was peripheral blood, taken after pregnancy. The TCR comes from a female donor with multiple sclerosis, enrolled in a pregnancy study. The chain couples TRBV10-3 to TRBJ1-5, with D possibly TRBD1 on 5 matching bases. The CDR3 here is CATSQGTRNQPQHF. In nucleotides, the CDR3 is TGTGCCACATCTCAGGGTACCCGCAATCAGCCCCAGCATTTT.